This T cell receptor beta chain was recovered during a study of blood T cell repertoires in COVID-19. Study as a whole: Researchers got acute and convalescent COVID-19 samples from the United States, Italy and Spain.

Repertoires were generated with immunoSEQ multiplex PCR, while TCRdb's copy carries only in-frame clones and drops some. The profile shows some 350,000 clones, around 89% of them singletons. Cohort assignment relied on participant-reported clinical history. In Cohort 3, a recovered donor had either two negative PCRs, clearance, or symptom resolution. This TCR was recovered from a young man who had recovered from COVID-19. The sequencing input was PBMCs or T cells enriched from blood (not recorded which).

The CDR3 coding sequence is TGTGCCAGCAGCCTCACTATGGTCGAGACCCAGTACTTC. Its protein is CASSLTMVETQYF. The chain couples TRBV3-1 (or the pseudogene TRBV3-2) to TRBJ2-5; D is undetermined. V lost 4 bases and J 5 bases, leaving 11 bases between the germline ends. The germline gives CDR1 LGHDT, CDR2 YNNKEL (reference sequence). This CDR3 comprises 13 residues.